Listed here are 16 T cell receptor beta chains from one sample, sequenced in a study of T cells after yellow fever vaccination. TCRdb re-called the 5' RACE reads through MiXCR, storing one row per CDR3 protein. The repertoire consists of approximately 250,000 distinct CDR3 sequences, with over 3% occurring once and the leading ten covering approximately 18%. This specimen was PBMCs, taken 15 days after the yellow fever booster vaccination. The receptors shown here come from a man aged 18 to 35 who received the YFV17D yellow fever vaccine.

This clonotype was recorded many times. This chain links TRBV20-1 with TRBJ1-2; D is unresolved. The CDR3 is made up of 14 amino acids. Germline values: CDR1 DFQATT, CDR2 SNEGSKA (reference sequence). The germline V and J ends were trimmed by 0 bases and 8 bases, with 16 bases remaining between them. The DNA for the CDR3 is TGCAGTGCTAGAGAGCCTATCGGGGTCGGGGGCTACACCTTC. Translation gives CSAREPIGVGGYTF.

This clonotype showed up many times. CDR3 nucleotides: TGTGCCACCAGTGATTCGGCCCTCTTGGGAGAGACCCAGTACTTC. It is translated as CATSDSALLGETQYF. This sequence joins TRBV24-1 and TRBJ2-5, with unresolved D. V lost 2 bases and J 4 bases, leaving 13 bases between the germline ends. This CDR3 region has 15 residues. Germline CDR1 KGHDR, CDR2 SFDVKD.

There are a few counts of this clonotype. This chain connects TRBV4-2 to TRBJ2-2; 15 positions agree with TRBD2. Trimming cost V 4 bases and J 4 bases; bases outside gene matches: 7. The CDR3 has 18 amino acids. Germline V CDR1 and CDR2: LGHNA, YNFKEQ. The CDR3 coding sequence is TGTGCCAGCAGCCGGGCTGGACTAGCGGGGGGGTCCACCGGGGAGCTGTTTTTT. Its translation: CASSRAGLAGGSTGELFF.

There are many counts of this clonotype. The rearrangement joins TRBV21-1 to TRBJ2-7. TRBV21-1 is a recognized pseudogene. This CDR3 has 13 amino acids. CDR3 sequence (DNA): TGTGCCAGCAGCAAAGCTAGCCCCTACGAGCAGTACTTC. Amino acid sequence: CASSKASPYEQYF.

This clonotype was seen many times. The J gene is TRBJ2-7, the V gene TRBV11-2, with 7 positions matching TRBD1. The CDR3 consists of 16 residues. From germline, CDR1 is SGHAT and CDR2 FQNNGV. V lost 5 bases, J lost 2 bases, and 12 bases stayed unmatched. CDR3 sequence (DNA): TGTGCCAGCAGCACACAACAGGGGTCCACTACCTACGAGCAGTACTTC. Encoded protein: CASSTQQGSTTYEQYF.

This clonotype appeared many times. This chain uses TRBV7-2 with TRBJ1-1; D remains unclear. The germline V gene has CDR1 SGHTA and CDR2 FQGNSA. The CDR3 extends over 14 amino acids. V gave up 2 bases and J gave up 1 base, with 8 bases separating them. The CDR3 reads CASSLSRRNTEAFF. CDR3 in DNA: TGTGCCAGCAGCTTATCCAGGAGGAACACTGAAGCTTTCTTT.

Ten or more counts support this clonotype. This chain links TRBV6-2 or TRBV6-3 with TRBJ2-7, with D maybe TRBD2 (5 bases). The CDR3 covers 13 residues. V was clipped by 5 bases and J by 7 bases, with 15 bases between them. In germline, CDR1 is MNHEY, CDR2 SVGEGT. CDR3: CASSPRGLGEQYV. The CDR3 DNA reads TGTGCCAGCAGTCCCCGCGGGCTGGGAGAGCAGTACGTC.

This clonotype was counted many times. The V gene is TRBV5-6, the J gene TRBJ1-1, with D perhaps matching TRBD1 (6 bases). Trimming took 2 bases from V and 1 from J, leaving 15 bases between them. The CDR3 is made up of 16 amino acids. The V gene's germline CDR1 is SGHDT and CDR2 YYEEEE. CDR3 sequence: CASSFSWRGKNTEAFF. The CDR3 bases are TGTGCCAGCAGCTTTTCCTGGAGGGGGAAGAACACTGAAGCTTTCTTT.

This clonotype came up many times. The chain employs TRBV10-3 and TRBJ2-3; weak D call: TRBD2 (5 bases). The V end lost 3 bases, the J end lost 2 bases, and 6 bases lay between the germline ends. CDR1 and CDR2 (germline): ENHRY, SYGVKD. This CDR3 spans 13 amino acids. CDR3 DNA: TGTGCCATCAGTGACGGACTCACAGATACGCAGTATTTT. It specifies CAISDGLTDTQYF.

This clonotype was found many times. This chain connects TRBV19 to TRBJ1-1, with D possibly TRBD1 on 6 matching bases. V shed 5 bases and J shed 7 bases, with 17 bases lying between them. Germline CDR1 reads LNHDA; CDR2 reads SQIVND (reference sequence). This CDR3 region has 14 residues. In DNA, the CDR3 is TGTGCCAGTAGTCTAGGGGGGACAAACTATGAAGCTTTCTTT. Amino acids: CASSLGGTNYEAFF.

At least ten counts were recorded for this clonotype. The V call is TRBV7-3, the J call TRBJ2-2; the match to TRBD2 covers 7 bases. V trimming: 1 base; J trimming: 7 bases; junction bases outside the gene matches: 9. CDR1 and CDR2 (germline): SGHTA, FQGTGA. The CDR3 consists of 16 residues. The CDR3 nucleotides are TGTGCCAGCAGCTTAATACGGACTAGGAGTTTCGGGGAGCTGTTTTTT. Translation: CASSLIRTRSFGELFF.

This clonotype was seen many times. The gene calls are TRBV12-3 or TRBV12-4 and TRBJ2-1, with 9 positions matching TRBD2. Trimming took 5 bases from V and 4 from J; bases not matched to a gene: 3. This CDR3 region has 14 residues. CDR3 region: CASSPSGAYNEQFF. Written as DNA, the CDR3 is TGTGCCAGCAGTCCTAGCGGGGCTTACAATGAGCAGTTCTTC.

This clonotype was seen repeatedly, ten times or more. The chain has TRBV20-1 and TRBJ2-4, with a weak D call TRBD1 (6 bases). Per the germline V gene, CDR1 is DFQATT and CDR2 is SNEGSKA (reference sequence). Trimming removed 1 base at V and 8 bases at J, with 15 bases between. The length of the CDR3 is 14 residues. The DNA of the CDR3 is TGCAGTGCTAGAGTCCCAGGGGTTAGAGACATTCAGTACTTC. Translation gives CSARVPGVRDIQYF.

This clonotype was counted ten times or more. The chain recombines TRBV29-1 with TRBJ2-7, with 10 bases aligning to TRBD1. The V gene end was trimmed by 1 base and the J gene end by 2 bases; junction bases not matched to a gene: 8. The CDR3 sequence is 16 residues long. Germline values: CDR1 SQVTM, CDR2 ANQGSEA. The CDR3 loop reads CSVEGADRGQAYEQYF. The CDR3 coding sequence is TGCAGCGTTGAAGGGGCCGACAGGGGGCAAGCCTACGAGCAGTACTTC.

There are many counts of this clonotype. In nucleotides, the CDR3 is TGTGCCAGCAGCTTTATGGAATCTGGAAACACCATATATTTT. Translated, it gives CASSFMESGNTIYF. V usage is TRBV11-2 and J usage is TRBJ1-3; no clear D gene. V was shortened by 3 bases and J by 1 base, with 7 bases between the two germline ends. This CDR3 contains 14 residues. In germline, CDR1 is SGHAT, CDR2 FQNNGV.

This clonotype has ten or more counts. The chain has TRBV6-1 and TRBJ1-1; no clear D. Germline loops: CDR1 MNHNS, CDR2 SASEGT. The CDR3 has 14 residues. Trimming cost V 3 bases and J 5 bases, with 13 bases left between them. In DNA form, the CDR3 reads TGTGCCAGCAGTGATGGCATCCTAGGGACTGAAGCTTTCTTT. Translation: CASSDGILGTEAFF.